The 32 T cell receptor beta chains reported below all come from one sample, sequenced in a study of blood T cell repertoires in COVID-19. The assay was immunoSEQ multiplex PCR, and TCRdb's table has in-frame clones only and misses some. The sample lists 81,000 or so clones, 75% to 90% occurring once. Input material: peripheral blood. The receptors were sampled from a man between 65 and 85 years old with active or convalescent COVID-19.

The chain uses TRBV9 and TRBJ2-1, with TRBD1 as a possible D gene (5 bases). This CDR3 is built from 13 residues. CDR1 SGDLS and CDR2 YYNGEE come from the germline V gene. V lost 0 bases, J lost 10 bases, and 11 bases lay in between. CDR3 nucleotides: TGTGCCAGCAGCGTAGGGGGCAGGACGGAGCAGTTCTTC. Protein product: CASSVGGRTEQFF.

DNA of the CDR3: TGTGCCAGTAGTATCGGGACAGGGTCAGAAAAACTGTTTTTT. It encodes CASSIGTGSEKLFF. The chain employs TRBV19 and TRBJ1-4; TRBD1 agrees at 9 bases. Per germline, CDR1 LNHDA and CDR2 SQIVND (reference sequence). Unmatched junction bases numbered 4, after V lost 3 bases and J lost 8 bases. The CDR3 spans 14 residues.

The gene calls are TRBV10-1 and TRBJ2-1; D possibly corresponds to TRBD2 (5 bases). The V gene's germline CDR1 is WNHNN and CDR2 SYGVQD (reference sequence). CDR3 length equals 11 residues. Trimming took off 8 bases at V and 8 bases at J, with 10 bases between the two ends. CDR3 residues: CASGWTDEQFF. The DNA for the CDR3 is TGCGCCAGCGGATGGACTGATGAGCAGTTCTTC.

This chain connects TRBV5-1 to TRBJ1-2, with D possibly TRBD1 on 5 matching bases. V dropped 7 bases and J dropped 7 bases, with 17 bases sitting between them. CDR3 length equals 13 residues. Germline CDR1 and CDR2: SGHRS and YFSETQ. The CDR3 region is CASQGWAFGGYTF. The CDR3 DNA reads as TGCGCCAGCCAGGGCTGGGCCTTCGGTGGCTACACCTTC. The full variable domain, in which reference TRBV5-1 and TRBJ1-2 provide the parts outside the CDR3, is KAGVTQTPRYLIKTRGQQVTLSCSPISGHRSVSWYQQTPGQGLQFLFEYFSETQRNKGNFPGRFSGRQFSNSRSEMNVSTLELGDSALYLCASQGWAFGGYTFGSGTRLTVV.

The chain couples TRBV28 to TRBJ1-6, with 8 bases that match TRBD1. CDR3 size: 13 residues. With 7 bases clipped from V and 10 bases from J, the junction kept 6 bases outside the gene matches. In germline, CDR1 is MDHEN, CDR2 SYDVKM. CDR3 coding DNA: TGTGCCAGCATGGGGACAGGAAGGTCACCCCTCCACTTT. As protein: CASMGTGRSPLHF.

V usage is TRBV7-2 and J usage is TRBJ1-2; D is unclear. V was clipped by 1 base and J by 0 bases, with 6 bases between them. The germline gives CDR1 SGHTA, CDR2 FQGNSA. This CDR3 region has 14 residues. The CDR3 loop reads CASSLGGTNYGYTF. The CDR3, as DNA: TGTGCCAGCAGCTTAGGCGGCACTAACTATGGCTACACCTTC.

This clone was observed once. This chain uses TRBV25-1 with TRBJ2-7; 9 nucleotides align to TRBD1. The CDR3 has 14 amino acids. Losses at the gene ends were 4 bases for V and 2 bases for J; bases not matched to a gene: 3. Germline assignment: CDR1 MGHDK and CDR2 SYGVNS. Here the CDR3 reads CASSVGQGTYEQYF. CDR3 nucleotides: TGTGCCAGCAGTGTGGGACAGGGTACCTACGAGCAGTACTTC.

The chain uses TRBV5-1 and TRBJ1-3, with TRBD1 as a possible D gene (6 bases). Between the trimmed V and J ends, which lost 2 bases and 2 bases, there was a span of 11 bases. The CDR3 sequence is 15 residues long. Germline V gene lookup returns CDR1 SGHRS and CDR2 YFSETQ. The CDR3 region has the DNA TGCGCCAGCAGCTTCGATACAGGGACTGGAAACACCATATATTTT. Protein product: CASSFDTGTGNTIYF.

This chain links TRBV4-1 with TRBJ2-1; 9 bases agree with TRBD2. The CDR3 extends over 16 amino acids. The J segment lost 9 bases and the V segment lost 3 bases, leaving 12 bases of the junction unmatched. Germline CDR1 MGHRA, CDR2 YSYEKL. The chain's CDR3 is CASSQSLAGPPGEQFF. The CDR3 nucleotides are TGCGCCAGCAGCCAGAGCCTAGCGGGGCCACCGGGTGAGCAGTTCTTC.

The genes are TRBV7-9 and TRBJ2-7; 7 bases are a match to TRBD2. This CDR3 has 14 amino acids. The germline V gene has CDR1 SEHNR and CDR2 FQNEAQ (reference sequence). V was clipped by 0 bases and J by 6 bases; unmatched bases: 5. The CDR3 DNA follows: TGTGCCAGCAGCTTAGCGCGGGGGTTGCCCGAGCAGTACTTC. This encodes CASSLARGLPEQYF.

This chain uses TRBV5-4 with TRBJ2-1; TRBD1 matches 8 bases. This CDR3 is 15 amino acids long. The J segment lost 6 bases and the V segment lost 3 bases, leaving 8 bases of the junction unmatched. The germline V gene has CDR1 SGHNT and CDR2 YYREEE (reference sequence). The CDR3: CASSSPGQAGNEQFF. The CDR3, as DNA: TGTGCCAGCAGCTCCCCGGGACAGGCGGGCAATGAGCAGTTCTTC. The variable domain in full, completed from reference TRBV5-4 and TRBJ2-1, reads ETGVTQSPTHLIKTRGQQVTLRCSSQSGHNTVSWYQQALGQGPQFIFQYYREEENGRGNFPPRFSGLQFPNYSSELNVNALELDDSALYLCASSSPGQAGNEQFFGPGTRLTVL.

This clone appeared a single time. V and J are TRBV19 and TRBJ1-1; D might be TRBD1 (5 bases). V lost 0 bases and J 4 bases, leaving 18 bases between the germline ends. CDR3 length equals 17 residues. Germline V gene sequence: CDR1 LNHDA, CDR2 SQIVND (reference sequence). CDR3 loop: CASSIDPGVGGLTEAFF. In DNA, the CDR3 is TGTGCCAGTAGTATAGATCCTGGAGTGGGGGGACTCACTGAAGCTTTCTTT.

This clone was observed once. This chain links TRBV6-1 with TRBJ2-1, with 7 bases that match TRBD1. The CDR3 runs to 17 residues. V was pared by 3 bases and J by 1 base, with 9 bases of the junction left unmatched. Germline V gives CDR1 MNHNS, CDR2 SASEGT. Here the CDR3 reads CASSEGTDYLSYNEQFF. The CDR3, as DNA: TGTGCCAGCAGTGAGGGGACAGACTATCTTTCCTACAATGAGCAGTTCTTC.

This clone was observed a single time. The J gene is TRBJ2-1, the V gene TRBV19; 7 bases match TRBD1. Per germline, CDR1 LNHDA and CDR2 SQIVND (reference sequence). V lost 5 bases to trimming and J lost 0 bases; unmatched junction nucleotides: 4. The CDR3 is 15 amino acids. This chain's CDR3 is CASSATGNSYNEQFF. For the CDR3, the DNA is TGTGCCAGTAGTGCGACAGGGAACTCCTACAATGAGCAGTTCTTC.

This chain links TRBV24-1 with TRBJ1-3, with D unclear. CDR1 and CDR2 from the germline V gene are KGHDR and SFDVKD. Deletions cut 3 bases from V and 3 bases from J, with 8 bases between. This CDR3 has 14 residues. The DNA for the CDR3 is TGTGCCACCAGTGATAGCTCTTTTGGAAACACCATATATTTT. It encodes CATSDSSFGNTIYF.

A single count supports this clone. The chain links TRBV7-2 to TRBJ2-3; D is possibly TRBD2 (7 bases). Trimming shortened V by 4 bases and J by 0 bases, and 11 bases separated the two germline ends. This CDR3 comprises 15 residues. CDR1 is SGHTA and CDR2 is FQGNSA in the germline V gene. The CDR3: CASSWRGGSTDTQYF. The CDR3 DNA follows: TGTGCCAGCAGCTGGAGGGGGGGGAGCACAGATACGCAGTATTTT. The whole variable domain, remainder taken from reference TRBV7-2 and TRBJ2-3, is GAGVSQSPSNKVTEKGKDVELRCDPISGHTALYWYRQSLGQGLEFLIYFQGNSAPDKSGLPSDRFSAERTGGSVSTLTIQRTQQEDSAVYLCASSWRGGSTDTQYFGPGTRLTVL.

The chain has TRBV19 and TRBJ1-2; D unclear. Germline-derived CDR1 and CDR2 are LNHDA and SQIVND (reference sequence). CDR3 size: 14 residues. V was pared by 3 bases and J by 1 base, with 9 bases between. CDR3 in amino acids: CASSIYEGNYGYTF. The CDR3 region has the DNA TGTGCCAGTAGTATTTATGAGGGTAACTATGGCTACACCTTC.

The rearrangement joins TRBV7-2 to TRBJ1-3; D remains unclear. The CDR3 runs to 15 residues. V lost 5 bases and J 4 bases, leaving 15 bases between the germline ends. Germline assignment: CDR1 SGHTA and CDR2 FQGNSA. The CDR3 DNA reads as TGTGCCAGCAGCCAAGGCGACTCCACGGGAAACACCATATATTTT. Amino acids: CASSQGDSTGNTIYF.

The J gene is TRBJ1-4, the V gene TRBV20-1; D perhaps matches TRBD1 (6 bases). Germline V gene data show CDR1 as DFQATT and CDR2 as SNEGSKA (reference sequence). The CDR3 length is 14 residues. Trimming cost V 3 bases and J 8 bases, with 16 bases left between them. In DNA form, the CDR3 reads TGCAGTGCTAGTTACAGGGCCGGGTACGAAAAACTGTTTTTT. Protein sequence: CSASYRAGYEKLFF.

DNA for the CDR3: TGTGCCACCAGTGCCGCGGGGGCGAACACCGGGGAGCTGTTTTTT. It codes for CATSAAGANTGELFF. The chain joins TRBV24-1 to TRBJ2-2; 7 bases match TRBD2. Trimming took 5 bases from V and 0 from J; bases not matched to a gene: 2. The V gene's germline CDR1 is KGHDR and CDR2 SFDVKD. CDR3 length: 15 residues.

V gene TRBV7-6 combines with J gene TRBJ2-1; D is unresolved. V gave up 2 bases and J gave up 0 bases, with 14 bases separating them. The CDR3 has 17 amino acids. Germline assignment: CDR1 SGHVS and CDR2 FNYEAQ. The CDR3 region has the DNA TGTGCCAGCAGCTTAAGCTCTACCGTTAGCTCCTACAATGAGCAGTTCTTC. Protein product: CASSLSSTVSSYNEQFF.

The chain has TRBV11-2 and TRBJ2-2; a possible D gene is TRBD1 (5 bases). CDR1 and CDR2 from the germline V gene are SGHAT and FQNNGV. V gave up 0 bases and J gave up 6 bases, with 17 bases separating them. This CDR3 is 17 amino acids long. CDR3 loop: CASSLDLWGRSSGELFF. As DNA, the CDR3 is TGTGCCAGCAGCTTAGATCTTTGGGGCCGGAGCTCCGGGGAGCTGTTTTTT.

The gene calls are TRBV6-2 or TRBV6-3 and TRBJ2-4; perhaps TRBD1 as D (5 bases). V was pared by 0 bases and J by 6 bases, with 12 bases between. The CDR3 is made up of 15 amino acids. CDR1 and CDR2 (germline): MNHEY, SVGEGT. CDR3 DNA sequence: TGTGCCAGCAGTTACTCCCGCAGGGTGGGAAACATTCAGTACTTC. Encoded protein: CASSYSRRVGNIQYF.

This chain uses TRBV27 with TRBJ1-5; D is undetermined. Germline loops: CDR1 MNHEY, CDR2 SMNVEV (reference sequence). Deletions cut 5 bases from V and 2 bases from J, with 16 bases between. The CDR3 contains 16 residues. The DNA of the CDR3 is TGTGCCAGCAGTCCCCTGGCCAGTCAGGGCAATCAGCCCCAGCATTTT. Encoded protein: CASSPLASQGNQPQHF.

The rearrangement joins TRBV6-2 or TRBV6-3 to TRBJ1-2, with TRBD1 matching 8 bases. The V gene's germline CDR1 is MNHEY and CDR2 SVGEGT. The CDR3 totals 15 residues. V lost 4 bases, J lost 2 bases, and 6 bases stayed unmatched. The CDR3, as DNA: TGTGCCAGCAGTTCCGGGACAGGCCTGAACTATGGCTACACCTTC. This sequence encodes CASSSGTGLNYGYTF.

The chain is built from TRBV14 and TRBJ1-2, with D possibly matching TRBD1 (5 bases). Germline V gives CDR1 SGHDN, CDR2 FVKESK. The V end was cut by 4 bases, the J end by 8 bases, with 14 bases between. There are 13 residues in the CDR3. The DNA for the CDR3 is TGTGCCAGCAGCCCGACAGCCCGGCTGGGCTACACCTTC. Translating gives CASSPTARLGYTF.

This chain uses TRBV27 with TRBJ1-4, with 9 bases that match TRBD1. Germline values: CDR1 MNHEY, CDR2 SMNVEV (reference sequence). The CDR3 has 18 residues. With V trimmed by 4 bases and J by 5 bases, 14 bases remained unmatched. Here the CDR3 DNA reads TGTGCCAGCAGTTCCCTCTACCGGGACAGGGAAAGGAATGAAAAACTGTTTTTT. Its translation is CASSSLYRDRERNEKLFF.

V gene TRBV11-2 combines with J gene TRBJ1-6, with TRBD1 identical over 8 bases. The germline V gene has CDR1 SGHAT and CDR2 FQNNGV. After removal of 5 bases from V and 5 bases from J, the junction contained 2 bases not matched to a gene. CDR3 size: 14 residues. The CDR3 DNA follows: TGTGCCAGCAGCCGGACAGGGAATAATTCACCCCTCCACTTT. It encodes CASSRTGNNSPLHF.

This clone was detected a few times. This sequence joins TRBV24-1 and TRBJ1-2, with D hard to call. The CDR3 has 13 residues. V lost 4 bases, J lost 8 bases, and 13 bases lay in between. Germline-derived CDR1 and CDR2 are KGHDR and SFDVKD. The CDR3 DNA follows: TGTGCCACCAGTGACCCGGCCTCGGGAGGCTACACCTTC. As protein: CATSDPASGGYTF.

The gene calls are TRBV6-5 and TRBJ1-4; 9 bases fit TRBD1. The CDR3 is 15 amino acids. Germline CDR1 MNHEY, CDR2 SVGAGI. J was trimmed by 6 bases and V by 7 bases; bases with no gene match: 9. CDR3 nucleotides: TGTGCCAGCAATGGGGGGGACAGGGAATATGAAAAACTGTTTTTT. This encodes CASNGGDREYEKLFF.

V and J are TRBV7-9 and TRBJ2-7, with 7 bases fitting TRBD1. The CDR3 spans 13 residues. The germline V gene has CDR1 SEHNR and CDR2 FQNEAQ (reference sequence). With 6 bases clipped from V and 2 bases from J, the junction kept 4 bases outside the gene matches. This CDR3 reads CASRTGTAYEQYF. CDR3 nucleotides: TGTGCCAGCAGAACCGGGACAGCCTACGAGCAGTACTTC.

J is TRBJ2-1 and V is TRBV11-2, with D possibly matching TRBD1 (5 bases). This CDR3 spans 15 amino acids. In germline, CDR1 is SGHAT, CDR2 FQNNGV. V lost 3 bases, J lost 0 bases, and 9 bases lay in between. The CDR3 loop is CASSLGQPSYNEQFF. The CDR3 DNA follows: TGTGCCAGCAGCTTGGGGCAACCCTCCTACAATGAGCAGTTCTTC.